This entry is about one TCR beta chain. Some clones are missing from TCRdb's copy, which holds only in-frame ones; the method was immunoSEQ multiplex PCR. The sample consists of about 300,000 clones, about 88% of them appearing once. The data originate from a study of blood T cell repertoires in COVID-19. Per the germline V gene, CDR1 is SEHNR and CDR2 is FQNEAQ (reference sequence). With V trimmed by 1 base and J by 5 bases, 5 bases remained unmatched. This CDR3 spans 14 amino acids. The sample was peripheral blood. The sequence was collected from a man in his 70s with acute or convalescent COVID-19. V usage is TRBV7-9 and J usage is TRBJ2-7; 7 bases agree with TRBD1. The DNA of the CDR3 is TGTGCCAGCAGCTTAGGACAGGGTTTGAACGAGCAGTACTTC. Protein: CASSLGQGLNEQYF.